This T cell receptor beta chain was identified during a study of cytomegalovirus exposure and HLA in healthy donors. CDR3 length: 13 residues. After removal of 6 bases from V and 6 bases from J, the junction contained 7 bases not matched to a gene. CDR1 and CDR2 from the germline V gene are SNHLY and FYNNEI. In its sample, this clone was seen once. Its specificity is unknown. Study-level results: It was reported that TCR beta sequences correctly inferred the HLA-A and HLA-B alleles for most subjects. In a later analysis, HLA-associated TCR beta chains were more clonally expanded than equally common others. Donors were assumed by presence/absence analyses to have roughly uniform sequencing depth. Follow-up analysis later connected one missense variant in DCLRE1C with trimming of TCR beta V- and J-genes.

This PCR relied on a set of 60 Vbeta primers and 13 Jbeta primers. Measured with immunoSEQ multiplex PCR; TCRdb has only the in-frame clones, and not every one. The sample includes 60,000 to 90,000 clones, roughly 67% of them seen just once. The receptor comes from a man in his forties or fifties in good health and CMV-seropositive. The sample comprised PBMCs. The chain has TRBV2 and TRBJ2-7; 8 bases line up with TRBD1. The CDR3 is CASRRPDRGEQYF. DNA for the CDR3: TGTGCCAGCAGGAGACCAGACAGGGGCGAGCAGTACTTC. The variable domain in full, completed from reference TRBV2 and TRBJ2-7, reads EPEVTQTPSHQVTQMGQEVILRCVPISNHLYFYWYRQILGQKVEFLVSFYNNEISEKSEIFDDQFSVERPDGSNFTLKIRSTKLEDSAMYFCASRRPDRGEQYFGPGTRLTVT.